The TCR beta chain under discussion was sequenced for a study of shared clonotypes between healthy human individuals. As for the study in general: In total, the donors were a couple of women and three men aged 18 to 49.

CD45RO-negative CD8 cells positively selected for CCR7 made up the naive population, which excluded terminally differentiated effector memory CD45RA+ cells. The donors, all of them Caucasian adults, lived in Nashville, Tennessee. Trimming took off 6 bases at V and 0 bases at J, with 12 bases between the two ends. This CDR3 has 15 amino acids. Across several immunoSEQ plates, the genomic DNA of each subset was split evenly. Data came from immunoSEQ multiplex PCR; TCRdb stores just in-frame clones and leaves some out. The sample yields about 2,100,000 clones, approximately 94% seen once. V gene TRBV23-1 combines with J gene TRBJ1-3; the D gene is possibly TRBD1 (5 bases). TRBV23-1 is noted as an ORF with a role that remains uncertain. Sequenced material: naive CD8+ T cells from PBMCs. The receptor was derived from a man aged 18 to 30 in good health. Some clones in this sample may be carry-over from other donors' samples. In nucleotides, the CDR3 is TGCGCCAGCAGACGGATGACAGACTCTGGAAACACCATATATTTT. It is translated as CASRRMTDSGNTIYF.